This entry is about one T cell receptor beta chain. The entry originates in a study of T cells in Graves' hyperthyroidism and ophthalmopathy. TCR beta CDR3 region amplification was performed from RNA transcripts. First-round RT-PCR targeting the TCR CDR3 was performed with the HTBI primer set. Each CDR3 protein is one row after TCRdb ran MiXCR on the multiplex PCR reads. The sample includes approximately 870,000 distinct CDR3 sequences, around 38% seen only once; the top ten take 7.5% to 9.5%. The sequenced material came from blood. The clonotype comes from a man aged 18 to 30 with Graves' hyperthyroidism.

The CDR3 reads CASSYSRRGDETQYF. CDR3 nucleotide sequence: TGTGCCAGCAGTTACTCGAGGAGGGGTGACGAGACCCAGTACTTC. The rearrangement joins TRBV7-2 to TRBJ2-5, with D perhaps TRBD2 (6 bases). The CDR3 has 15 residues. Germline V gene data show CDR1 as SGHTA and CDR2 as FQGNSA. V dropped 6 bases and J dropped 5 bases, with 19 bases sitting between them.